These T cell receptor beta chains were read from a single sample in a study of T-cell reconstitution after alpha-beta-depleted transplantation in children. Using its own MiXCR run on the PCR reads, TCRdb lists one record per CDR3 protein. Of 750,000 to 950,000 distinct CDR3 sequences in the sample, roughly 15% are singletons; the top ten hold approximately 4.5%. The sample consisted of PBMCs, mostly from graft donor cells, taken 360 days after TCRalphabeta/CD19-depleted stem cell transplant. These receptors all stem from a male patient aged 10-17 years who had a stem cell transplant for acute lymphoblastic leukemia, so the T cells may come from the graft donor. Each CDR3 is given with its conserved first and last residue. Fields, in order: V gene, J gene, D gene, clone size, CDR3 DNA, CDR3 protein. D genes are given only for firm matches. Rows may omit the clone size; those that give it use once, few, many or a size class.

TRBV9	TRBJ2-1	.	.	TGTGCCAGCAGCGTAGGAAGCATCTCCTACAATGAGCAGTTCTTC	CASSVGSISYNEQFF
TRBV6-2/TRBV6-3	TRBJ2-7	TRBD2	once	TGTGCCAGCAGTTACGATACTAGCGGGAAAGTGTTATCCTACGAGCAGTACTTC	CASSYDTSGKVLSYEQYF
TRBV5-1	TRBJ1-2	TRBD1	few	TGCGCCACAAAGCCGGGACAGGGGCACACGACTTTTCATGGCTACACCTTC	CATKPGQGHTTFHGYTF
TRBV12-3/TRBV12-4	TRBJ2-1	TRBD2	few	TGTGCCAGCACCTTAGCGGGAGCGTCTTTCTTC	CASTLAGASFF
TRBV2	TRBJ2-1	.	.	TGTGCCAGCAGTGAAGTGTGGGACGCCGACAATGGGCAGTTCTTC	CASSEVWDADNGQFF
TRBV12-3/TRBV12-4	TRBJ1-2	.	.	TGTGCCAGCAGTTGGGGGCGGGCCCAATATGGCTACACCTTC	CASSWGRAQYGYTF
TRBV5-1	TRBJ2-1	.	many	TGCGCCAGCAGAAATTGGGGCAATGAGCAGTTCTTC	CASRNWGNEQFF
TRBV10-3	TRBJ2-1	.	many	TGTGCCATCAGTGAGACCGAGGTATTCCGGCAGTTCTTC	CAISETEVFRQFF
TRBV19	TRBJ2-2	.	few	TGTGCCAGTAGTTGGGGGGATCCGAACACCGGGGAGCTGTTTTTT	CASSWGDPNTGELFF
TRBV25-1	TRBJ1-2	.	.	TGTGCCAGCAAAACCTCCTCGGAGGGCTACACCTTC	CASKTSSEGYTF
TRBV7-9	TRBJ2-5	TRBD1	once	TGTGCCAGCAGCTTAGTATGGGACAGGGTGGAGACCCAGTACTTC	CASSLVWDRVETQYF
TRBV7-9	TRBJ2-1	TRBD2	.	TGTGCCAGCAGCCCCCGACTAGCGGGAGAACGGGAGCAGTTCTTC	CASSPRLAGEREQFF
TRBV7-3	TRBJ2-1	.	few	TGTGCCAGCAGCTTAACCCCGGGTAACTACAATGAGCAGTTCTTC	CASSLTPGNYNEQFF
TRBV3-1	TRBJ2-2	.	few	TGTGCCAGCAGCCTAGGGGCAGGTGTCGGGGAGCTGTTTTTT	CASSLGAGVGELFF
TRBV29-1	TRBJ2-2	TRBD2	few	TGCAGCGTTGATCCCGGGAGGACGAACACCGGGGAGCTGTTTTTT	CSVDPGRTNTGELFF
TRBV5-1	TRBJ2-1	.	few	TGCGCCAGCTCAGTAGAGGCTAGCGACAATGAGCAGTTCTTC	CASSVEASDNEQFF
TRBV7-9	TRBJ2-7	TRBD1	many	TGTGCCAGCAGCCACCCTCGGGACAGGGGTTCCTACGAGCAGTACTTC	CASSHPRDRGSYEQYF
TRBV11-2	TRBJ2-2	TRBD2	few	TGTGCCAGCAGCCCAAGTTGGGGGCTAGCGGGAGCCACCGGGGAGCTGTTTTTT	CASSPSWGLAGATGELFF
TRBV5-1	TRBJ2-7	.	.	TGCGCCAGCAGCTTCAGGGCTTCTAGCTCCTACGAGCAGTACTTC	CASSFRASSSYEQYF